This T cell receptor beta chain stems from a study of cytomegalovirus exposure and HLA in healthy donors (dated by TCRdb to 2016 to 2017). For the wider study: According to an earlier analysis of a few hundred of the donors, some 180 million T cells yielded roughly 110 million unique TCR beta sequences and approximately 300 Gb of sequence data. A later analysis re-examined previously published TCR beta repertoires from roughly 720 donors and added high-resolution HLA genotyping to investigate patterns of TCR occurrence. Of the roughly 400 genotyped donors, approximately 80% were placed in the genetic ancestry cluster associated with self-reported Caucasian donors. The number of donors typed differed by locus, with roughly 629-640 for A, B, C, DRB1 and DQB1, more than 500 for DQA1, approximately 570 for DPA1, and some 470 for DPB1. The study was designed to test whether signatures of past pathogen exposure could be identified by cataloging public T cell receptors. The study combined high-throughput TCR immunosequencing, statistical association of individual TCRs with disease status, and machine learning to predict cytomegalovirus infection status. A later genetic analysis used genome-wide SNP genotypes for about 55% of the 666 donors, treating that subset as a discovery cohort. Around 320 gigabases of sequencing data and tens of millions of unique TCR sequences were included in an early release covering 550 to 800 HLA-typed donors. Class I and class II HLA loci were covered by the typing at four-digit resolution. The T cell repertoires of 670 or so subjects were profiled by immunosequencing and related to cytomegalovirus serostatus. All discovery cohort repertoires had been generated using a single sequencing platform. Among under 450 genotyped donors of the cohort, an average of around 240,000 unique TCR beta nucleotide sequences were sequenced per donor, approximately 20% of them non-productive. In an earlier analysis of a few hundred of the donors, high-throughput TCR beta sequencing was used to judge whether each TCR beta V gene segment behaved as functional or pseudogenic. The later analysis used no new phenotypic data to find candidate immune exposures, relying instead on TCR beta sequences and their occurrence across donors. Along with the approximately 650-subject first cohort, a separate validation cohort of roughly 110 different subjects was used. Donor age, sex, ethnicity and CMV serostatus were compiled together with the repertoire data. Because of strong linkage in the cohort, five DR-DQ haplotypes were treated as single units for association and clustering.

From the cysteine up to the phenylalanine, the CDR3 has a length of 12 residues. Only CDR3 DNA is held: 36 bases, read in frame from base 1. V and J lose 3 bases and 6 bases, and a span of 8 bases separates them. For CDR1 and CDR2, the germline V gene lists SGDLS and YYNGEE. As for this clone: Its binding antigen is unknown. No much larger clonotype is one base removed from it; base qualities were not supplied.

The cohort consisted of some 670 healthy bone marrow donors. Cohort members were all nominally healthy when sampled, although unrecorded immune exposures were likely present. The donor tested CMV seronegative and was one of the 352 seronegative cohort members. Each donor provided a peripheral blood sample, and peripheral blood mononuclear cells were used for TCR beta sequencing. The Qiagen DNeasy Blood Extraction Kit was used to extract genomic DNA from the blood cell samples. The receptor library was made with the immunoSEQ multiplex PCR assay. A mixture of 60 forward primers for TCR Vbeta segments and 13 reverse primers for TCR Jbeta segments was used in the multiplex PCR. A multiplex PCR assay on genomic DNA amplified the CDR3 region of rearranged TCR beta genes. The amplified TCR beta libraries were sequenced on the Illumina HiSeq System as 87-base-pair reads. Concerning the study's data processing: A later analysis tallied around 82 million unique TCR beta chains across the 700 or so repertoires, and approximately 9.9 million of those chains were shared by two or more donors. Raw reads were error-corrected and collapsed into unique sequences with a nearest-neighbor algorithm that merged closely related sequences to remove PCR and sequencing errors. To assign V, D and J gene segments, CDR3 sequences were aligned to IMGT reference sequences. For a sequence to be retained, a match of at least six nucleotides was required to both a V gene segment and a J gene segment. Rearrangements were classified as productive when the CDR3 lacked stop codons and remained in frame with V and J, and all other rearrangements were classified as non-productive. CDR3 was defined according to IMGT convention as the region running from the second conserved V-encoded cysteine to the conserved J-encoded phenylalanine. Sequences without an unambiguous match to a single V gene segment were excluded from the earlier analysis of a few hundred of the donors. An earlier analysis of 587 of the donors called V segments functional above 56.7% productive rearrangements and segregating when the between-donor standard deviation exceeded 5%. A statistical classification framework was built to diagnose cytomegalovirus status from the catalog of TCR beta chain sequences. In a later analysis, TCR nucleotide sequences were compared against IMGT/GENE-DB human TR gene sequences so that V and J genes could be assigned. Using the TCRdist pipeline, a later analysis assigned CDR3 sequences along with most-parsimonious VDJ recombination scenarios. In a later analysis, every TCR beta chain was defined by the combination of its CDR3 amino acid sequence and its V-gene family, and reads without a unique V-gene family were dropped. A later analysis removed over 500 highly shared, low-generation-probability nucleotide sequences to deal with suspected cross-contamination and a sequencing artifact. In a later analysis, a clonal expansion index for each public chain was calculated from normalized within-repertoire ranks of inferred template counts. In a later analysis, generation probabilities were computed using a VDJ recombination model fitted to out-of-frame rearrangements, and the results were checked against IGoR. A later analysis scored TCR-TCR, TCR-HLA and TCR-CMV co-occurrence with hypergeometric tests, applying a repertoire-size bias correction to TCR pairs. A later analysis estimated false discovery rates by permuting HLA or CMV assignments 20 times. In a later analysis, co-occurring TCRs were grouped with DBSCAN, and TCRdist sequence similarity was added when clustering was performed within HLA-allele-positive subsets. Repertoires with fewer than 30,000 or more than 120,000 public chains, plus five repertoires with anomalous nucleotide sharing, were excluded from co-occurrence clustering. TCRdb took this table from immuneACCESS and kept in-frame rearrangements with V and J called. Such tables lack part of the clones; where checked against another copy, unresolved V genes explain under half of the gap, and the rest is unexplained. Clone size and V and J calls were adopted from that table, with D and trimming inferred from the DNA. The sample has approximately 160,000 clones on record, around 80% of them singletons. In total, the top ten clones hold approximately 1.4% of the sample.

Study-wide conclusions, independent of this receptor: The authors suggested that the approach could potentially be extended to other disease states and immunological phenotypes. Some IMGT-functional V segments, including TRBV6-2 and TRBV6-3, could not be distinguished by the 87-base-pair reads and were therefore excluded. In a later genetic analysis, a missense DCLRE1C variant was associated with V-gene and J-gene trimming of TCR beta chains, and the association was replicated in an independent cohort. Correlated functional status among segregating V segments might reflect linkage disequilibrium, but an unknown experimental factor could not be ruled out. Because HLA typing was missing for some donors at each locus, association tests included only the typed subset. Most TCR sequences were observed very rarely across donors, whereas some public TCRs were present in many individuals. The classifier was reported to diagnose cytomegalovirus status with high specificity and sensitivity in both the original cohort and the validation cohort. A later analysis reported that several top co-occurrence clusters appeared linked to parvovirus B19, influenza, CMV and Epstein-Barr virus. In a later analysis, most CMV-associated TCR beta chains were found to appear HLA-restricted, with HLA associations seemingly driven largely by CMV exposure. A later analysis found that TCR association rates varied across HLA loci, with DRB1 alleles showing the most associated TCRs and HLA-C alleles the fewest. A further reported finding was that TCR beta sequences accurately predicted the HLA-A and HLA-B alleles for most subjects in the first cohort. Only TCR beta chains were sequenced in this cohort, and the absence of alpha or paired-chain data limited detectable features. A cluster of highly shared sequence variants was judged likely to represent a technical artifact of the sequencing pipeline. Because counts were too low, roughly 16 rarely observed V segments, including chromosome 9 orphons, were excluded from the earlier analysis of 587 of the donors. At a false discovery rate of 0.05, a later analysis linked some 17,000 TCR beta sequences to specific HLA alleles. The only immune exposure information available for the cohort was CMV serostatus. A later genetic analysis reported fewer N-insertions in productive TCRs among donors in an Asian-associated ancestry cluster than the roughly 700-donor mean. In a later analysis, HLA-associated TCR beta chains were found to be more clonally expanded and to have lower generation probabilities than equally common non-associated chains. When HLA alleles, especially DR and DQ, strongly co-occurred, TCR associations were difficult to assign to individual alleles. Sequencing depth was assumed to be roughly uniform across donors in the presence/absence analyses, though that assumption may not hold. A total of roughly 160 TCR beta chains were listed by the study as associated with cytomegalovirus. A few of the identified cytomegalovirus-associated TCR beta chains were confirmed in vitro to be specific for cytomegalovirus antigens. In an earlier analysis of under 600 of the donors, most TCR beta V segments were observed in productive rearrangements about 87% or about 30% of the time, broadly matching IMGT annotations.

This receptor was obtained from a man aged 18-30 years in good health and CMV-seronegative. The chain couples TRBV9 to TRBJ2-3; no D segment can be confidently identified. Sequencing input: PBMCs. The CDR3 protein sequence reads: CASSGLQDTQYF. The sequenced DNA: TGTGCCAGCAGCGGGCTCCAGGATACGCAGTATTTT.